The T cell receptor beta chain described here comes from a study of blood T cells in healthy people across ages. Study outcomes and limitations: There was no known CMV status for donors, so expanded clonotype changes were possibly confounded.

Per-sample PBMC isolation yielded at least 6 million cells. For this clonotype: Its antigen is unidentified.

The length of the CDR3 is 14 residues. With 6 bases clipped from V and 7 bases from J, the junction kept 9 bases outside the gene matches. A sample-barcoded 5' primer and a J-beta primer mix were used in a second PCR of roughly 7 to 11 cycles. MiXCR, applied by TCRdb to the 5' RACE reads, yields one record per CDR3 protein. The sample includes some 780,000 distinct CDR3 sequences, 45% to 70% of them seen just once. Material for sequencing was blood. The receptor was derived from a man aged 40-49 years in good health. V gene TRBV12-3 or TRBV12-4 combines with J gene TRBJ2-1; 7 bases agree with TRBD2. The CDR3 loop reads CASRIQGGWNEQFF. The DNA of the CDR3 is TGTGCCAGCAGAATCCAGGGAGGGTGGAATGAGCAGTTCTTC.